This TCR beta chain was sequenced for a study of regulatory T cells in long-lasting Graves disease. Notes on the study in general: Patients with persistent disease showed a bias toward TRBV28, TRBJ1-2 and TRBJ2-5.

The time point is: newly diagnosed GD, antithyroid drugs for less than 3 months. PBMC RNA served as the TCR library source. Note on this clonotype: What it binds is unknown.

J lost 4 bases, V lost 6 bases, and 6 bases had no gene match. CDR3 length: 14 amino acids. Per the germline V gene, CDR1 is SEHNR and CDR2 is FQNEAQ (reference sequence). Combining iRepertoire HTBI primers with Arm-PCR of CDR3 regions, the authors built TCR beta libraries. TCRdb re-derived calls from the multiplex PCR reads in MiXCR, one entry per CDR3 protein. The sample has 510,000 or so distinct CDR3 sequences; 12% are singletons. The same data also went into a second study, on T cells in Graves' hyperthyroidism and ophthalmopathy. This second study notes: Absent ophthalmopathy progression within 18 months defined stable Graves' hyperthyroidism. Diagnoses were made from clinical symptoms, serum measures (thyroxine and TRAb), thyroid ultrasound and orbital computed tomography.

The sequence came from a woman aged 30 to 39 with Graves disease. Sequencing was performed on peripheral blood mononuclear cells (PBMCs), taken at new diagnosis, from a patient treated with antithyroid drugs. The chain carries TRBV7-9 and TRBJ1-2; 9 bases map to TRBD1. As DNA, the CDR3 is TGTGCCAGCAGGGGAACAGGGGGCCCCTATGGCTACACCTTC. Translated: CASRGTGGPYGYTF.